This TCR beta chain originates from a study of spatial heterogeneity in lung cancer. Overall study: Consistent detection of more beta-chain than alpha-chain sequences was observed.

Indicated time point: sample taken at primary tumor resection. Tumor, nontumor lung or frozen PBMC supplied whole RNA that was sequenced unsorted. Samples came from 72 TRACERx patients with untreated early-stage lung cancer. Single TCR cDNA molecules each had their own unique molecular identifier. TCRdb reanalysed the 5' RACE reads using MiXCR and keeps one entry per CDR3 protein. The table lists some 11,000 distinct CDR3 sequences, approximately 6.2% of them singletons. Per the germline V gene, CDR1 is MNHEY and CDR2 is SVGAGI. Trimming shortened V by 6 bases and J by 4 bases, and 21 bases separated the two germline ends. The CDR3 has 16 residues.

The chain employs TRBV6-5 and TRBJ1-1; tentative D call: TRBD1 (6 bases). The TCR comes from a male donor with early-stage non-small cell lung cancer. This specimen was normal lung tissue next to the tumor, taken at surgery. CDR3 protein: CASRLSGGRASTEAFF. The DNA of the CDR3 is TGTGCCAGCAGACTCAGTGGGGGCAGGGCGAGCACTGAAGCTTTCTTT.